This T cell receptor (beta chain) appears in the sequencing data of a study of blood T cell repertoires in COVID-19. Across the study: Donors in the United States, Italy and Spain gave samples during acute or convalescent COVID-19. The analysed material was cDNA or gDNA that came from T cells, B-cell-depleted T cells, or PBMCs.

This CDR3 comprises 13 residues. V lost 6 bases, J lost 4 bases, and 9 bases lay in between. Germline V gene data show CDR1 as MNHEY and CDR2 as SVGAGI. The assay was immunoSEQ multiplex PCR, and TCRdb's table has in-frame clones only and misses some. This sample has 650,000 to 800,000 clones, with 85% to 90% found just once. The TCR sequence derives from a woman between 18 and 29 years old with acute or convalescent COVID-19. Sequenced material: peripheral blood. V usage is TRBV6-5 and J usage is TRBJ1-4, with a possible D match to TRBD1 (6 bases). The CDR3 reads CASSRGGNEKLFF. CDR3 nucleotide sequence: TGTGCCAGCAGCCGAGGGGGTAATGAAAAACTGTTTTTT.